This TCR gamma chain was captured in a study of Vδ1+ human thymocytes. The CDR3 runs to 15 residues. Germline V CDR1 and CDR2: GITISATS, ISYDGTV (reference sequence). As concerns this clone: Its antigen is currently unknown. The junction differs from germline at one of its ends, possibly a read error.

Study-wide points: In the thymus, TRG and TRD repertoires looked highly polyclonal with Gaussian CDR3 lengths.

The template was reverse-transcribed extracted RNA. Multiplex PCR used pooled V-gene forward primers and a constant-region reverse primer to amplify CDR3s. TCRdb called clones from the multiplex PCR reads again using CATT. Among tens of thousands of gamma-chain clones, 20% to 25% were seen once, and the ten largest hold under 2%. The clonotype was recovered from a girl under three years old who had congenital heart surgery. The sample taken for sequencing was Vdelta1+ gamma-delta thymocytes from the thymus. Described subset: FACS-sorted CD3+ TCRalphabeta- TCRVdelta1+ TCRVdelta2- thymocytes. The rearrangement links TRGV9 to TRGJ1 or TRGJ2. CDR3 in amino acids: CALWEVHTSYYKKLF. CDR3 sequence (DNA): TGCGCCTTGTGGGAGGTCCATACGTCTTATTATAAGAAACTCTTT.